These T cell receptor beta chains were read from a single sample in a study of cytomegalovirus exposure and HLA in healthy donors. Some clones are missing from TCRdb's copy, which holds only in-frame ones; the method was immunoSEQ multiplex PCR. The data include approximately 110,000 clones; the top ten clones carry 2.2%. Material for sequencing was PBMCs. These receptors originate from a middle-aged man in good health and CMV-seronegative. Each CDR3 is given with its conserved first and last residue. The order of the fields is CDR3 DNA, CDR3 protein, D gene, V gene, J gene. D genes are given only for firm matches.

CDR3nt: TGTGCCAGCAGCTTAACCACAGGTACCCTACCCAGCGAGCAGTACTTC; CDR3aa: CASSLTTGTLPSEQYF; d_gene: NA; v_gene: TRBV5-6; j_gene: TRBJ2-7
CDR3nt: TGTGCCAGCAGTTACCAGCGAACCTCCTACGAGCAGTACTTC; CDR3aa: CASSYQRTSYEQYF; d_gene: NA; v_gene: TRBV6-5; j_gene: TRBJ2-7
CDR3nt: TGTGCCACCAGCAGAGGGGTGGAAGGGGGCGACGAGCAGTACTTC; CDR3aa: CATSRGVEGGDEQYF; d_gene: TRBD1; v_gene: TRBV15; j_gene: TRBJ2-7
CDR3nt: TGTGCCAGCAGCTTAGGGGCTAACAGCAATCAGCCCCAGCATTTT; CDR3aa: CASSLGANSNQPQHF; d_gene: NA; v_gene: TRBV7-9; j_gene: TRBJ1-5
CDR3nt: TGTGCCAGCAGTTACTCGATTTTAGCGGGAGCCTACGAGCAGTACTTC; CDR3aa: CASSYSILAGAYEQYF; d_gene: TRBD2; v_gene: TRBV6-5; j_gene: TRBJ2-7
CDR3nt: TGTGCCATCAGTGGGACAGGGGTATACACAGATACGCAGTATTTT; CDR3aa: CAISGTGVYTDTQYF; d_gene: TRBD1; v_gene: TRBV10-3; j_gene: TRBJ2-3
CDR3nt: TGTGCCAGCAGAGTAGGGGCCTACGAGCAGTACTTC; CDR3aa: CASRVGAYEQYF; d_gene: NA; v_gene: TRBV2; j_gene: TRBJ2-7
CDR3nt: TGTGCCAGCAGCCCAGGACAGAGGAACACTGAAGCTTTCTTT; CDR3aa: CASSPGQRNTEAFF; d_gene: NA; v_gene: TRBV13; j_gene: TRBJ1-1
CDR3nt: TGCGCCAGCAGCCAAGACCGACTAGCGGGAGAGGTCGAGCAGTACTTC; CDR3aa: CASSQDRLAGEVEQYF; d_gene: TRBD2; v_gene: TRBV4-1; j_gene: TRBJ2-7
CDR3nt: TGTGCCAGCAGCTCGGGATCTTCGTTGGGAGCTTTCTTT; CDR3aa: CASSSGSSLGAFF; d_gene: NA; v_gene: TRBV7-3; j_gene: TRBJ1-1
CDR3nt: TGTGCCATCGGAGCGTCCCGCCCCGGGTGGGATGAGCAGTTCTTC; CDR3aa: CAIGASRPGWDEQFF; d_gene: NA; v_gene: TRBV10-3; j_gene: TRBJ2-1
CDR3nt: TGTGCCAGCCGACCGACAGGGGGCAACTACGAGCAGTACTTC; CDR3aa: CASRPTGGNYEQYF; d_gene: TRBD1; v_gene: TRBV11-2; j_gene: TRBJ2-7
CDR3nt: TGTGCCAGCAGGGGAGGGAATTCCTACGAGCAGTACTTC; CDR3aa: CASRGGNSYEQYF; d_gene: TRBD2; v_gene: TRBV2; j_gene: TRBJ2-7
CDR3nt: TGTGCCAGCAGCCCTCGGACAGGGCCTGGGAACACTGAAGCTTTCTTT; CDR3aa: CASSPRTGPGNTEAFF; d_gene: TRBD1; v_gene: TRBV7-9; j_gene: TRBJ1-1
CDR3nt: TGTGCCAGCAGCCCAACTAGCATGGATGAGCAGTTCTTC; CDR3aa: CASSPTSMDEQFF; d_gene: NA; v_gene: TRBV5-6; j_gene: TRBJ2-1
CDR3nt: TGTGCCAGCAGTGACTTGTGGATGACTAGCACAGATACGCAGTATTTT; CDR3aa: CASSDLWMTSTDTQYF; d_gene: NA; v_gene: TRBV6-1; j_gene: TRBJ2-3
CDR3nt: TGTGCCAGCAGCTCCCGGGACTACCGGGGGGAGCTGTTTTTT; CDR3aa: CASSSRDYRGELFF; d_gene: TRBD2; v_gene: TRBV25-1; j_gene: TRBJ2-2
CDR3nt: TGTGCCAGCAGCGCCTCGACAGGGAGTCACGGCTACACCTTC; CDR3aa: CASSASTGSHGYTF; d_gene: TRBD1; v_gene: TRBV7-2; j_gene: TRBJ1-2
CDR3nt: TGCGCCAGCAGCTTGTTTGGTCAGGGCAGTAACTCTGGGGCCAACGTCCTGACTTTC; CDR3aa: CASSLFGQGSNSGANVLTF; d_gene: NA; v_gene: TRBV5-1; j_gene: TRBJ2-6
CDR3nt: TGTGCCAGCAGCCGAAAGGGGGGCGGGAGGTTTATGTACGAGCAGTACTTC; CDR3aa: CASSRKGGGRFMYEQYF; d_gene: TRBD2; v_gene: TRBV7-2; j_gene: TRBJ2-7
CDR3nt: TGTGCCATCAGCCTGGGGACAGCAACTAATGAAAAACTGTTTTTT; CDR3aa: CAISLGTATNEKLFF; d_gene: TRBD1; v_gene: TRBV10-3; j_gene: TRBJ1-4
CDR3nt: TGTGCCAGCAGCGTGATCCCGGGACTAAGGTCCGGGGAGCTGTTTTTT; CDR3aa: CASSVIPGLRSGELFF; d_gene: TRBD2; v_gene: TRBV9; j_gene: TRBJ2-2
CDR3nt: TGTGCCAGCAGTCTTAGCGGGACTACGGGGTATCGAGATACGCAGTATTTT; CDR3aa: CASSLSGTTGYRDTQYF; d_gene: TRBD2; v_gene: TRBV4-2; j_gene: TRBJ2-3
CDR3nt: TGTGCCAGCAGCCAGTTGGGGGGGCTCAGAAACACCATATATTTT; CDR3aa: CASSQLGGLRNTIYF; d_gene: NA; v_gene: TRBV28; j_gene: TRBJ1-3
CDR3nt: TGTGCCACCAGCAGACGAAGACGAGGAGTCAACACCGACAATGAGCAGTTCTTC; CDR3aa: CATSRRRRGVNTDNEQFF; d_gene: NA; v_gene: TRBV15; j_gene: TRBJ2-1
CDR3nt: TGTGCCAGCAAGCTCAATACGCAGTATTTT; CDR3aa: CASKLNTQYF; d_gene: NA; v_gene: TRBV28; j_gene: TRBJ2-3
CDR3nt: TGTGCCAGCGGCTACCGGACAGAGCTTCCCTATGGCTACACCTTC; CDR3aa: CASGYRTELPYGYTF; d_gene: NA; v_gene: TRBV7-9; j_gene: TRBJ1-2
CDR3nt: TGTGCCAGCAGTTTGTGGACAGGGGGCACTGAAGCTTTCTTT; CDR3aa: CASSLWTGGTEAFF; d_gene: TRBD1; v_gene: TRBV28; j_gene: TRBJ1-1
CDR3nt: TGTGCCAGCATTAGCGGGACAACGAACACCGGGGAGCTGTTTTTT; CDR3aa: CASISGTTNTGELFF; d_gene: TRBD2; v_gene: TRBV6-1; j_gene: TRBJ2-2
CDR3nt: TGTGCCAGCAGTCACCGGGACAGGCAAACCTACGAGCAGTACTTC; CDR3aa: CASSHRDRQTYEQYF; d_gene: TRBD1; v_gene: TRBV11-3; j_gene: TRBJ2-7
CDR3nt: TGTGCCAGCAGCTCCCTGGGCGGGCGTGCGAACACCGGGGAGCTGTTTTTT; CDR3aa: CASSSLGGRANTGELFF; d_gene: NA; v_gene: TRBV5-8; j_gene: TRBJ2-2
CDR3nt: TGTGCCAGCAGTTTATGGGGGCGTGAAAAACTGTTTTTT; CDR3aa: CASSLWGREKLFF; d_gene: NA; v_gene: TRBV28; j_gene: TRBJ1-4
CDR3nt: TGTGCCAGCTCACCAAGTGGGACAGGGGGAGCTAACTATGGCTACACCTTC; CDR3aa: CASSPSGTGGANYGYTF; d_gene: TRBD1; v_gene: TRBV18; j_gene: TRBJ1-2
CDR3nt: TGTGCCAGCAGCCAAAGACAGGGGGCCTGGCGGAACACTGAAGCTTTCTTT; CDR3aa: CASSQRQGAWRNTEAFF; d_gene: TRBD1; v_gene: TRBV11-3; j_gene: TRBJ1-1
CDR3nt: TGTGCCAGCGTTGGGCTAGCGGGACCTACCTACTACGAGCAGTACTTC; CDR3aa: CASVGLAGPTYYEQYF; d_gene: NA; v_gene: TRBV21-1; j_gene: TRBJ2-7
CDR3nt: TGTGCCAGCAGCTTCAGGGACAGGAACACCGGGGAGCTGTTTTTT; CDR3aa: CASSFRDRNTGELFF; d_gene: TRBD1; v_gene: TRBV5-6; j_gene: TRBJ2-2
CDR3nt: TGTGCCAGCAGCTTATCCGACTCACCCGCCGGGGAGCTGTTTTTT; CDR3aa: CASSLSDSPAGELFF; d_gene: NA; v_gene: TRBV11-1; j_gene: TRBJ2-2
CDR3nt: TGTGCCAGCAGCTTATCCGGGTTGGATAATTCACCCCTCCACTTT; CDR3aa: CASSLSGLDNSPLHF; d_gene: NA; v_gene: TRBV11-3; j_gene: TRBJ1-6
CDR3nt: TGTGCCAGCAGTGAACCCCAGGGGGCATCGTCTGGAAACACCATATATTTT; CDR3aa: CASSEPQGASSGNTIYF; d_gene: TRBD1; v_gene: TRBV25-1; j_gene: TRBJ1-3
CDR3nt: TGTGCCAGCAGCTTAGATCCAGGGAATTATGGCTACACCTTC; CDR3aa: CASSLDPGNYGYTF; d_gene: NA; v_gene: TRBV11-3; j_gene: TRBJ1-2